This T cell receptor beta chain was observed in a study of T cells after yellow fever vaccination. Study background: The SMART-Seq v4 Ultra Low Input method served to prepare the low-cell-number fractions.

V was trimmed by 0 bases and J by 4 bases, leaving 15 bases between them. The germline gives CDR1 DFQATT, CDR2 SNEGSKA (reference sequence). CDR3 length equals 15 residues. TCRdb reprocessed the 5' RACE reads via MiXCR and lists one record per CDR3 protein. The repertoire includes 250,000 to 350,000 distinct CDR3 sequences, 8.7% of them detected once, and about 3.5% sits in the top ten. The sample here was CD4+ T cells sorted from PBMCs, taken 5 days after the yellow fever booster vaccination. This TCR was sampled from a man between 18 and 29 years old who received the YFV17D yellow fever vaccine. The genes are TRBV20-1 and TRBJ2-5; D not resolved. CDR3 nucleotides: TGCAGTGCTAGAGATGGAAGGGATTGGCGAGAGACCCAGTACTTC. Residues: CSARDGRDWRETQYF.